The source of this TCR beta chain is a study of shared clonotypes between healthy human individuals. Caucasian adults living in Nashville, Tennessee, provided all samples. The material for each subset, its genomic DNA, was split evenly across several immunoSEQ plates. In the authors' workflow: Filtering differed, since immunoSEQ gave only junction sequences and no quality scores. Sequencing was performed with immunoSEQ multiplex PCR; in TCRdb, only in-frame clones are kept and a portion is missing. V and J calls and clone size follow that table, whereas D and trimming were derived from the DNA. The profile shows roughly 2.5 million clones, about 92% of them singletons. The V end lost 0 bases, the J end lost 8 bases, and 11 bases lay between the germline ends. Germline V gene sequence: CDR1 SGHRS, CDR2 YFSETQ. This CDR3 has 13 residues.

The chain combines TRBV5-1 with TRBJ1-2; D not resolved. This TCR derives from a man aged 18-30 years in good health. Sequencing input: naive CD4+ T cells sorted from blood. The subset: CD45RA+ positively selected. The CDR3 nucleotides read TGCGCCAGCAGCTTGGATGGAAATGGAGGCTACACCTTC. Translated: CASSLDGNGGYTF.